This note documents a single TCR beta chain sequence. The data are from a study of blood T cells in healthy people across ages. About the research overall: About one barcoded beta molecule per two T cells was the capture yield of template switching.

Through a sample-barcoded 5' primer and a J-beta primer mix, a second PCR was run for roughly 7 to 12 cycles. TCRdb independently ran MiXCR on the 5' RACE reads; one entry per CDR3 protein. Among 1.5 million to 2 million distinct CDR3 sequences listed, around half were seen once. Sequenced sample: blood. This TCR came from a woman between 40 and 50 years old in good health.

CDR3 in DNA: TGTGCCAGCAGCTTAGGGACTAGCGGGGGTTACACAGATACGCAGTATTTT. As protein: CASSLGTSGGYTDTQYF. This chain links TRBV7-3 with TRBJ2-3; 14 nucleotides align to TRBD2. The CDR3 totals 17 residues. With V trimmed by 2 bases and J by 2 bases, 3 bases remained unmatched. Germline loops: CDR1 SGHTA, CDR2 FQGTGA.